Described below is a single T cell receptor beta chain sequence and its context. The clone's antigen remains unknown. The record has no base qualities; no much larger clone is one base away. The sample is drawn from a study of CD8+ T cells in alopecia areata (dated by TCRdb to about 2018). Broadly, across the study: The treated patients took part in an open-label pilot trial in which moderate-to-severe alopecia areata was treated with oral tofacitinib at 5 to 10 mg twice daily. Patients stayed on tofacitinib for 6 to 18 months and then had 6 months of follow-up off drug so that delayed response and recurrence could be assessed. Disease severity in treated patients was measured with the SALT score, which quantifies the percentage of affected scalp surface area. High-throughput TCRbeta sequencing was used to examine T cell clonal expansion in alopecia areata in both the C3H/HeJ mouse model and human patients. On the human side, TCRbeta sequencing was run on scalp tissue and on sorted CD4+ and CD8+ peripheral blood T cells from healthy controls and from alopecia areata patients with either patchy or totalis/universalis disease. Patients on tofacitinib were biopsied at baseline and after 4 and 24 weeks of treatment, and several of the patients also had a later scalp biopsy. Scalp clonality was compared across normal scalp (n=4), patchy alopecia areata scalp (n=8), and alopecia totalis/universalis scalp (n=8). The RNA source kit depended on sample type: the PAXgene miRNA kit for fixed scalp, the miRNeasy kit for PBMCs, and the RNeasy kit for mouse skin. immunoSEQ multiplex PCR using 35 Vbeta forward primers and 13 Jbeta reverse primers was used to amplify TCRbeta CDR3 regions. Paper-wide results and their limitations: Because the treated cohort was small and had only one nonresponder, larger studies are needed to examine links between baseline CD8+ expansion and response. With tofacitinib, both scalp clonality and the number of expanded CD8+ clones among the top 100 scalp clones went down significantly. During tofacitinib treatment, many expanded lesional clones remained in scalp and blood, and this persistence may partly explain relapse after treatment is stopped. Compared with mice, TCR sequences shared between patients were less clear, possibly partly because of HLA diversity across the patient population. Compared with normal scalp, lesional scalp had higher clonality and more expanded CD8+ clones, particularly in alopecia totalis/universalis, a pattern that suggests antigenic drive. Unlike mouse skin, which is dominated by gammadelta T cells, normal human skin has resident alphabeta T cells that are also sequenced, and this complicates analysis of the scalp TCR repertoire.

Via the germline V gene (reference sequence), CDR1 is GTSNPN and CDR2 SVGIG. Its CDR3 holds 14 amino acids, cysteine through phenylalanine. The read is trimmed to its CDR3 DNA, 42 bases read in frame from base 1. V lost 0 bases and J lost 5 bases, and the count of bases not matched to a germline gene is 4. In light of the paper, this sample's time point label describes: 20 to 30 weeks on oral tofacitinib. The sample's treatment or condition label is to be understood as: oral pan-JAK inhibitor, 5-10 mg twice daily. Lesional scalp punch biopsies and peripheral blood were collected from alopecia areata patients. PBMCs were isolated by density centrifugation and stained for CD3, CD4 and CD8, and CD4+ and CD8+ T cells were sorted on a FACSAria. Library preparation employed the immunoSEQ multiplex PCR assay. For TCR sequencing, RNA was extracted from every sample and reverse transcribed into cDNA to serve as template. SuperScript III was used to make first-strand cDNA, primed with a 2:1 mix of oligo-dT and random hexamers. A synthetic immune receptor repertoire was used to assess amplification bias, and residual bias was removed computationally. In the authors' own workflow: After raw reads were preprocessed to remove errors, the CDR3 was defined following IMGT conventions as running from the conserved cysteine to phenylalanine. Clonality was computed as 1 minus the Shannon entropy, with the entropy normalized by log2 of the number of productive unique TCRs. CD4 or CD8 identity of scalp clones was inferred by cross-referencing scalp TCRbeta sequences with sorted blood CD4 and CD8 repertoires. The source is immuneACCESS, and TCRdb retained only in-frame sequences with V and J called. Part of the clones is not carried over; for the studies checked, unresolved V genes explain less than half of this, and the remainder is unexplained. The V and J calls and clone size are taken from that table; D and trimming were inferred from the DNA. For this sample the table gives about 120,000 clones, of which 56% were detected only once. Clones ranked in the top ten supply roughly 3.5% of the sample.

Source: CD4+ T cells sorted from blood, taken at week 24, from a patient treated with tofacitinib. Recombination connected TRBV30 to TRBJ2-5, and 9 bases in between align with TRBD1. The clonotype was recovered from a human donor with alopecia areata. The bases read TGTGCCTGGAGTGTACAGGGGGCGTGGGAGACCCAGTACTTC. This codes for CAWSVQGAWETQYF.